This paragraph covers one TCR beta chain sequence. What it binds is not known. Brentuximab vedotin exposure varied, and every patient relapsed after autologous stem cell transplantation. The data were obtained in a study of PD-1 blockade in classical Hodgkin lymphoma. Assay: immunoSEQ multiplex PCR; the TCRdb copy retains only in-frame clones and omits some. Of about 9,900 clones listed, approximately 90% are singletons. The study's findings and limits: There remain no defined causes for the repertoire differences, which possibly reflect disease activity or prior therapy. It was CD4+ TCR diversity, not CD8+, that rose significantly by C4D1.

The source of this sequence is a human donor with classical Hodgkin lymphoma. Here the sequenced sample was peripheral blood mononuclear cells (PBMCs), taken at baseline.

CDR3 in amino acids: CASSFWARTGNTIYF. CDR3 in DNA: TGTGCCAGCAGCTTTTGGGCCAGGACGGGAAACACCATATATTTT. The rearrangement links TRBV7-9 to TRBJ1-3; D ambiguous. The CDR3 has 15 residues. With 3 bases removed from V and 4 bases from J, the gap between germline ends came to 13 bases. Germline V gene lookup returns CDR1 SEHNR and CDR2 FQNEAQ (reference sequence).